What follows describes a single T cell receptor beta chain. V lost 1 base and J 3 bases, leaving 12 bases between the germline ends. Germline values: CDR1 SNHLY, CDR2 FYNNEI. The CDR3 is 15 amino acids. These data belong to a study of T cells of healthy individuals. TCRdb re-called the 5' RACE reads through MiXCR, storing one row per CDR3 protein. The sample lists tens of thousands of distinct CDR3 sequences; roughly 14% were seen once. The chain employs TRBV2 and TRBJ1-1; no definite D call. The sequence derives from a human donor in good health. The CDR3 coding sequence is TGTGCCAGCAGTGAAGTTACTCAGCCTTACACTGAAGCTTTCTTT. This translates into CASSEVTQPYTEAFF.